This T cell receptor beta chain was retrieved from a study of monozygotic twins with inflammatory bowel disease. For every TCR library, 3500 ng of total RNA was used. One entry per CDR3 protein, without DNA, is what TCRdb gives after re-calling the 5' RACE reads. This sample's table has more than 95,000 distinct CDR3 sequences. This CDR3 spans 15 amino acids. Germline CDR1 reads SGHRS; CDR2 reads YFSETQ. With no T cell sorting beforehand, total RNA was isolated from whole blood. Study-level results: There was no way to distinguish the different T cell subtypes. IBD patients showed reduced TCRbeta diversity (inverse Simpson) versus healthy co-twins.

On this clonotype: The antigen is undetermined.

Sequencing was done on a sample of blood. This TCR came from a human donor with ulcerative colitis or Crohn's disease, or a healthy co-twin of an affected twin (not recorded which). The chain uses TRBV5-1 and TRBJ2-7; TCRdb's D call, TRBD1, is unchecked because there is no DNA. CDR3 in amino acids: CASTPGQGTSYEQYF.